The rows below give T cell receptor beta chains drawn from one sample of a study of cytomegalovirus exposure and HLA in healthy donors. The protocol was immunoSEQ multiplex PCR, while the TCRdb copy is restricted to in-frame clones and leaves out a portion. The sample has more than 100,000 clones; 87% are singletons. Sequencing input: PBMCs. Receptor source: a woman aged 25 to 39 in good health and CMV-seronegative. The CDR3 runs from the conserved cysteine through the conserved F or W. D genes are given only for firm matches. Not every row has a clone size; where given, it reads once, few, many or a size class.

clone_size: NA; j_call: TRBJ2-1; d_call: TRBD2; cdr3_length: 21; v_call: TRBV4-3; cdr3_nt: TGCGCCAGCAGCCGGTTGCCCGAGGGGCCGGGACTAGCGGGAGTACACAATGAGCAGTTCTTC; cdr3_aa: CASSRLPEGPGLAGVHNEQFF
clone_size: few; j_call: TRBJ2-7; d_call: NA; cdr3_length: 12; v_call: TRBV7-6; cdr3_nt: TGTGCCAGCAGCCGTACAGGCTACGAGCAGTACTTC; cdr3_aa: CASSRTGYEQYF
clone_size: NA; j_call: TRBJ2-2; d_call: TRBD2; cdr3_length: 16; v_call: TRBV5-1; cdr3_nt: TGCGCCAGCAGCCCGGGGGGGACTGTGAACACCGGGGAGCTGTTTTTT; cdr3_aa: CASSPGGTVNTGELFF
clone_size: once; j_call: TRBJ2-2; d_call: TRBD2; cdr3_length: 18; v_call: TRBV5-1; cdr3_nt: TGCGCCAGCAGCTGGAGGACTAGCGGGAGGGCGAACACCGGGGAGCTGTTTTTT; cdr3_aa: CASSWRTSGRANTGELFF
clone_size: once; j_call: TRBJ2-1; d_call: TRBD2; cdr3_length: 14; v_call: TRBV10-3; cdr3_nt: TGTGCCTCCAGGCGGGAGAGTAATAACAATGAGCAGTTCTTC; cdr3_aa: CASRRESNNNEQFF
clone_size: NA; j_call: TRBJ2-7; d_call: TRBD2; cdr3_length: 15; v_call: TRBV4-1; cdr3_nt: TGCGCCAGCAGCCAAGGGCTAGCGGAGGTCTACGAGCAGTACTTC; cdr3_aa: CASSQGLAEVYEQYF
clone_size: NA; j_call: TRBJ1-1; d_call: NA; cdr3_length: 14; v_call: TRBV28; cdr3_nt: TGTGCCAGCAGTGTTGGGTCACAGCAGACTGAAGCTTTCTTT; cdr3_aa: CASSVGSQQTEAFF
clone_size: NA; j_call: TRBJ2-2; d_call: NA; cdr3_length: 14; v_call: TRBV15; cdr3_nt: TGTGCCACCACTCAGGGAAGGGTACCCGGGGAGCTGTTTTTT; cdr3_aa: CATTQGRVPGELFF
clone_size: NA; j_call: TRBJ1-1; d_call: TRBD1; cdr3_length: 15; v_call: TRBV19; cdr3_nt: TGTGCCAGTACCGTTTCGGGACAGGCGGAAACTGAAGCTTTCTTT; cdr3_aa: CASTVSGQAETEAFF
clone_size: NA; j_call: TRBJ1-1; d_call: NA; cdr3_length: 16; v_call: TRBV28; cdr3_nt: TGTGCCAGCAAGGTTGGGGGGGCTGTGCTGGACACTGAAGCTTTCTTT; cdr3_aa: CASKVGGAVLDTEAFF
clone_size: NA; j_call: TRBJ1-2; d_call: NA; cdr3_length: 15; v_call: TRBV6-1; cdr3_nt: TGTGCCAGCTGTTTTAGAGGGACACGGATGGATGGCTACACCTTC; cdr3_aa: CASCFRGTRMDGYTF
clone_size: NA; j_call: TRBJ1-1; d_call: NA; cdr3_length: 13; v_call: TRBV6-1; cdr3_nt: TGTGCCAGCAGGGAGGCGTTGAACACTGAAGCTTTCTTT; cdr3_aa: CASREALNTEAFF
clone_size: once; j_call: TRBJ1-1; d_call: TRBD1; cdr3_length: 11; v_call: TRBV29-1; cdr3_nt: TGCAGCGTTGGGGGGACAGGGGTAGCTTTCTTT; cdr3_aa: CSVGGTGVAFF
clone_size: once; j_call: TRBJ1-3; d_call: NA; cdr3_length: 15; v_call: TRBV5-8; cdr3_nt: TGTGCCAGCAGCTTGACAGGGAGCTTTAGAAACACCATATATTTT; cdr3_aa: CASSLTGSFRNTIYF
clone_size: NA; j_call: TRBJ2-1; d_call: TRBD2; cdr3_length: 17; v_call: TRBV30; cdr3_nt: TGTGCCTGGACCCGCACCCGTAGCGGGACCTCCTACAATGAGCAGTTCTTC; cdr3_aa: CAWTRTRSGTSYNEQFF
clone_size: NA; j_call: TRBJ1-2; d_call: TRBD1; cdr3_length: 16; v_call: TRBV6-6; cdr3_nt: TGTGCCAGCAGCCGACCGGGACAGGGGCTCTCCTATGGCTACACCTTC; cdr3_aa: CASSRPGQGLSYGYTF
clone_size: NA; j_call: TRBJ2-7; d_call: NA; cdr3_length: 14; v_call: TRBV28; cdr3_nt: TGTGCCAGCCGGGATCGTGGGAGTCGGTACGAGCAGTACTTC; cdr3_aa: CASRDRGSRYEQYF
clone_size: NA; j_call: TRBJ2-1; d_call: TRBD2; cdr3_length: 16; v_call: TRBV25-1; cdr3_nt: TGTGCCAGCAGTCACCCGACTAGCGGGAGGGCCAATGAGCAGTTCTTC; cdr3_aa: CASSHPTSGRANEQFF
clone_size: NA; j_call: TRBJ2-7; d_call: TRBD1; cdr3_length: 15; v_call: TRBV7-2; cdr3_nt: TGTGCCAGCAGCCTCGCCGGGACAGGGTCCTACGAGCAGTACTTC; cdr3_aa: CASSLAGTGSYEQYF
clone_size: NA; j_call: TRBJ2-1; d_call: NA; cdr3_length: 15; v_call: TRBV6-5; cdr3_nt: TGTGCCGTTTCACGGGGCGGGAACATCTACAATGAGCAGTTCTTC; cdr3_aa: CAVSRGGNIYNEQFF
clone_size: NA; j_call: TRBJ1-5; d_call: TRBD1; cdr3_length: 16; v_call: TRBV18; cdr3_nt: TGTGCCAGCTCACCAGGGACAGGCAATAGCAATCAGCCCCAGCATTTT; cdr3_aa: CASSPGTGNSNQPQHF
clone_size: once; j_call: TRBJ1-2; d_call: TRBD1; cdr3_length: 19; v_call: TRBV4-2; cdr3_nt: TGTGCCAGCAGCCAAACCCCCCCCAGACAGGGTCCTCGATCCTATGGCTACACCTTC; cdr3_aa: CASSQTPPRQGPRSYGYTF
clone_size: NA; j_call: TRBJ2-3; d_call: TRBD2; cdr3_length: 14; v_call: TRBV27; cdr3_nt: TGTGCCAGCAGATCCCTAGCGGAAGGGGATACGCAGTATTTT; cdr3_aa: CASRSLAEGDTQYF
clone_size: NA; j_call: TRBJ2-1; d_call: TRBD2; cdr3_length: 14; v_call: TRBV30; cdr3_nt: TGTGCCTGGATTACCATCCCCCCGGCGGGAGACCAGTTCTTC; cdr3_aa: CAWITIPPAGDQFF
clone_size: NA; j_call: TRBJ1-2; d_call: NA; cdr3_length: 13; v_call: TRBV2; cdr3_nt: TGTGCCAGAAAAAAAATGGGGGGCTATGGCTACACCTTC; cdr3_aa: CARKKMGGYGYTF
clone_size: NA; j_call: TRBJ1-2; d_call: TRBD1; cdr3_length: 16; v_call: TRBV28; cdr3_nt: TGTGCCAGCAGTTTAACGCGAGGGGGACAGCACTATGGCTACACCTTC; cdr3_aa: CASSLTRGGQHYGYTF
clone_size: NA; j_call: TRBJ1-2; d_call: TRBD1; cdr3_length: 15; v_call: TRBV23-1; cdr3_nt: TGCGCCAGCAGTCAATCGGACAGGGGAATGGGAGGCTACACCTTC; cdr3_aa: CASSQSDRGMGGYTF
clone_size: once; j_call: TRBJ2-1; d_call: NA; cdr3_length: 15; v_call: TRBV15; cdr3_nt: TGTGCCACCAGCCTGAGCGTGAGCTCCTACAATGAGCAGTTCTTC; cdr3_aa: CATSLSVSSYNEQFF
clone_size: NA; j_call: TRBJ2-7; d_call: TRBD2; cdr3_length: 15; v_call: TRBV5-1; cdr3_nt: TGCGCCAGCAGCTTGGCCAGTGGGGGGGCCTACGAGCAGTACTTC; cdr3_aa: CASSLASGGAYEQYF
clone_size: once; j_call: TRBJ2-3; d_call: TRBD2; cdr3_length: 15; v_call: TRBV5-6; cdr3_nt: TGTGCCAGCAGCTTGAGGGCGGGGGTTTGGGATACGCAGTATTTT; cdr3_aa: CASSLRAGVWDTQYF
clone_size: NA; j_call: TRBJ2-7; d_call: TRBD1; cdr3_length: 14; v_call: TRBV28; cdr3_nt: TGTGCCAGCAGGGATGGGACAGGCCCCTACGAGCAGTACTTC; cdr3_aa: CASRDGTGPYEQYF
clone_size: NA; j_call: TRBJ1-6; d_call: TRBD1; cdr3_length: 16; v_call: TRBV7-9; cdr3_nt: TGTGCCAGCAGCTTAGGGGACAGGCTTCTTAATTCACCCCTCCACTTT; cdr3_aa: CASSLGDRLLNSPLHF
clone_size: NA; j_call: TRBJ1-5; d_call: NA; cdr3_length: 18; v_call: TRBV28; cdr3_nt: TGTGCCAGCACTCTCCCCGGGACGCGGGGCATAGGCAATCAGCCCCAGCATTTT; cdr3_aa: CASTLPGTRGIGNQPQHF
clone_size: NA; j_call: TRBJ2-5; d_call: NA; cdr3_length: 15; v_call: TRBV21-1; cdr3_nt: TGTGCCAGCAGCAAAGTGGGACAGAAACAAGAGACCCAGTACTTC; cdr3_aa: CASSKVGQKQETQYF
clone_size: NA; j_call: TRBJ2-1; d_call: NA; cdr3_length: 13; v_call: TRBV27; cdr3_nt: TGTGCCAGCTTCGCAGGGGAAGGCCATGAGCAGTTCTTC; cdr3_aa: CASFAGEGHEQFF
clone_size: NA; j_call: TRBJ1-1; d_call: NA; cdr3_length: 20; v_call: TRBV7-3; cdr3_nt: TGTGCCAGCAGCCCCTCCGTGGACTCCCCCCCATTTACCATGAACACTGAAGCTTTCTTT; cdr3_aa: CASSPSVDSPPFTMNTEAFF
clone_size: few; j_call: TRBJ1-1; d_call: NA; cdr3_length: 15; v_call: TRBV2; cdr3_nt: TGTGCCAGCGTAGGGGCCGGTAGCTTGAACACTGAAGCTTTCTTT; cdr3_aa: CASVGAGSLNTEAFF
clone_size: NA; j_call: TRBJ1-6; d_call: NA; cdr3_length: 14; v_call: TRBV4-3; cdr3_nt: TGCGCCAGCAGCCCGCGCGGGGGCAGTTCACCCCTCCACTTT; cdr3_aa: CASSPRGGSSPLHF
clone_size: NA; j_call: TRBJ2-3; d_call: NA; cdr3_length: 16; v_call: TRBV5-1; cdr3_nt: TGCGCCAGCAGCTTGGGACTAGTCGTCAGCACAGATACGCAGTATTTT; cdr3_aa: CASSLGLVVSTDTQYF
clone_size: NA; j_call: TRBJ2-2; d_call: TRBD1; cdr3_length: 17; v_call: TRBV29-1; cdr3_nt: TGCAGCGTTGGGGGCTCGCTGGGACAGGGTTACACCGGGGAGCTGTTTTTT; cdr3_aa: CSVGGSLGQGYTGELFF
clone_size: NA; j_call: TRBJ1-1; d_call: NA; cdr3_length: 13; v_call: TRBV7-2; cdr3_nt: TGTGCCAGCAGCTTAGGGGTTTGGGCGGAAGCTTTCTTT; cdr3_aa: CASSLGVWAEAFF
clone_size: NA; j_call: TRBJ1-5; d_call: NA; cdr3_length: 15; v_call: TRBV2; cdr3_nt: TGTGCCAGCAGTGGCGGGGCTATTGGCAATCAGCCCCAGCATTTT; cdr3_aa: CASSGGAIGNQPQHF
clone_size: NA; j_call: TRBJ2-1; d_call: TRBD2; cdr3_length: 14; v_call: TRBV7-9; cdr3_nt: TGTGCCAGCAGCTTTGTTAGGGGAGGGAATGAGCAGTTCTTC; cdr3_aa: CASSFVRGGNEQFF
clone_size: NA; j_call: TRBJ1-6; d_call: TRBD1; cdr3_length: 17; v_call: TRBV7-6; cdr3_nt: TGTGCCAGCAGCTTAAGAGTGGGACAGGGAAGCGAGTCACCCCTCCACTTT; cdr3_aa: CASSLRVGQGSESPLHF
clone_size: NA; j_call: TRBJ1-2; d_call: TRBD1; cdr3_length: 14; v_call: TRBV28; cdr3_nt: TGTGCCAGCTCGACTAACACAGGGGGCTGGGGCTACACCTTC; cdr3_aa: CASSTNTGGWGYTF
clone_size: NA; j_call: TRBJ2-7; d_call: NA; cdr3_length: 15; v_call: TRBV10-2; cdr3_nt: TGCGCCAGCAGTGAGTCGATTGCGGAACCCTACGAGCAGTACTTC; cdr3_aa: CASSESIAEPYEQYF
clone_size: NA; j_call: TRBJ1-2; d_call: TRBD1; cdr3_length: 16; v_call: TRBV7-2; cdr3_nt: TGTGCCAGCAGCTTAGGTGGGGGACAGGGGGCTTTAGGCTACACCTTC; cdr3_aa: CASSLGGGQGALGYTF
clone_size: NA; j_call: TRBJ1-5; d_call: NA; cdr3_length: 12; v_call: TRBV19; cdr3_nt: TGTGCCAGTACGGACAGTTATCAGCCCCAGCATTTT; cdr3_aa: CASTDSYQPQHF
clone_size: NA; j_call: TRBJ2-6; d_call: TRBD2; cdr3_length: 17; v_call: TRBV2; cdr3_nt: TGTGCCAGCAGTGAGGGACTAGCGGGGGCCGGGGCCAACGTCCTGACTTTC; cdr3_aa: CASSEGLAGAGANVLTF
clone_size: NA; j_call: TRBJ1-1; d_call: NA; cdr3_length: 15; v_call: TRBV5-1; cdr3_nt: TGCGCCAGCAGCCGTCCCCGCGGAGGGAACACTGAAGCTTTCTTT; cdr3_aa: CASSRPRGGNTEAFF
clone_size: NA; j_call: TRBJ2-1; d_call: TRBD2; cdr3_length: 19; v_call: TRBV27; cdr3_nt: TGTGCCAGCAGTTTATCTGCGGGGACTAGCGGGAGATCCTACAATGAGCAGTTCTTC; cdr3_aa: CASSLSAGTSGRSYNEQFF
clone_size: NA; j_call: TRBJ2-5; d_call: TRBD2; cdr3_length: 16; v_call: TRBV7-3; cdr3_nt: TGTGCCAGCAGCTTAATGGGGGGGACTAGCGGTGAGACCCAGTACTTC; cdr3_aa: CASSLMGGTSGETQYF